The clone carrying this TCR beta chain was picked up many times. These data come from a study of T-cell reconstitution after alpha-beta-depleted transplantation in children. It was with unique molecular identifiers that the TCRbeta library was prepared. TCRdb passed the PCR reads through MiXCR, listing each CDR3 protein once. Among about 240,000 distinct CDR3 sequences listed, around 12% were seen once. This CDR3 comprises 13 residues. The V and J ends lost 4 bases and 8 bases, in that order; junction bases with no gene match: 4. Germline V lookup: CDR1 MGHDK, CDR2 SYGVNS. Sequenced material: PBMCs from the stem cell graft donor, taken from the stem cell graft. The sequence was obtained from a human donor who donated a stem cell graft to a child with acute lymphoblastic leukemia. The chain uses TRBV25-1 and TRBJ2-4; 8 nucleotides align to TRBD1. The CDR3 bases are TGTGCCAGCAGTGTAACAGGGGGGTACATTCAGTACTTC. This sequence encodes CASSVTGGYIQYF.